These T cell receptor delta chains were read from a single sample in a study of in vitro expanded adult blood gammadelta T cells. With CATT, TCRdb re-called clones from the 5' RACE reads. The sample lists several hundred delta-chain clones, roughly 36% occurring once. Their specific antigens are unknown. Specimen: gamma-delta T cells from peripheral blood expanded in culture, collected from an in vitro culture stimulated with zoledronate. The receptor set was obtained from an adult in good health. Both conserved end residues are part of each CDR3. D genes are given only for firm matches. Where a row states a size, it is once, few, many or the class of an expanded clone; other rows omit it.

V: TRDV2; J: TRDJ1; D: TRDD3; size: NA; CDR3: CACDTVLGAHNTDKLIF; DNA: TGTGCCTGTGACACCGTACTGGGGGCTCACAACACTGATAAACTCATCTTT
V: TRDV2; J: TRDJ1; D: TRDD3; size: few; CDR3: CACDKIRGYLSYTDKLIF; DNA: TGTGCCTGTGACAAGATACGGGGATACCTGTCTTACACCGATAAACTCATCTTT
V: TRDV2; J: TRDJ1; D: NA; size: large; CDR3: CACDSLSHTDKLIF; DNA: TGTGCCTGTGACTCCCTTTCCCACACCGATAAACTCATCTTT
V: TRDV2; J: TRDJ1; D: TRDD3; size: once; CDR3: CACDTVDGGYPVRYTDKLIF; DNA: TGTGCCTGTGACACCGTTGATGGGGGATATCCAGTCCGTTACACAGATAAACTCATCTTT
V: TRDV2; J: TRDJ1; D: TRDD3; size: large; CDR3: CACDTVLGTYTDKLIF; DNA: TGTGCCTGTGACACAGTACTGGGGACGTACACCGATAAACTCATCTTT
V: TRDV2; J: TRDJ1; D: NA; size: few; CDR3: CACDPILVEGGDRQTNTDKLIF; DNA: TGTGCCTGTGACCCCATCTTAGTAGAAGGGGGGGACCGACAGACTAACACCGATAAACTCATCTTT
V: TRDV2; J: TRDJ2; D: TRDD3; size: large; CDR3: CACDQLGDPDPLTAQLFF; DNA: TGTGCCTGTGATCAACTGGGGGATCCCGACCCTTTGACAGCACAACTCTTCTTT
V: TRDV2; J: TRDJ1; D: NA; size: NA; CDR3: CACDSVGINTDKLIF; DNA: TGTGCCTGTGACAGCGTCGGGATAAACACAGATAAACTCATCTTT
V: TRDV2; J: TRDJ1; D: NA; size: large; CDR3: CACDTLGIRGGYTDKLIF; DNA: TGTGCCTGTGACACCTTGGGGATTCGAGGGGGGTACACCGATAAACTCATCTTT
V: TRDV2; J: TRDJ1; D: NA; size: large; CDR3: CACDTVEGTDKLIF; DNA: TGTGCCTGTGACACGGTGGAAGGGACCGATAAACTCATCTTT
V: TRDV2; J: TRDJ1; D: NA; size: large; CDR3: CACDTVALAEGDKSDKLIF; DNA: TGTGCCTGTGACACGGTAGCCCTTGCTGAGGGAGACAAATCCGATAAACTCATCTTT
V: TRDV2; J: TRDJ1; D: NA; size: NA; CDR3: CACDPLPSRGTDKLIF; DNA: TGTGCCTGTGACCCTCTCCCCTCTAGGGGCACCGATAAACTCATCTTT
V: TRDV2; J: TRDJ3; D: NA; size: NA; CDR3: CACDTVISSWDTRQMFF; DNA: TGTGCCTGTGACACCGTAATCAGCTCCTGGGACACCCGACAGATGTTTTTC
V: TRDV2; J: TRDJ1; D: TRDD3; size: NA; CDR3: CACKMIPGYWGTYTDKLIF; DNA: TGTGCCTGTAAGATGATTCCCGGGTACTGGGGGACGTACACCGATAAACTCATCTTT
V: TRDV2; J: TRDJ1; D: TRDD3; size: NA; CDR3: CACDAIGGYTDKLIF; DNA: TGTGCCTGTGACGCTATTGGGGGATATACCGATAAACTCATCTTT
V: TRDV2; J: TRDJ1; D: TRDD3; size: few; CDR3: CACDTVLGDTRISDKLIF; DNA: TGTGCCTGTGACACCGTACTGGGGGATACGCGTATCTCCGATAAACTCATCTTT
V: TRDV2; J: TRDJ1; D: TRDD3; size: NA; CDR3: CACDSLLGDLGADKLIF; DNA: TGTGCCTGTGACTCATTACTGGGGGACTTAGGGGCCGATAAACTCATCTTT
V: TRDV2; J: TRDJ3; D: TRDD3; size: few; CDR3: CACDATHLGDVTWDTRQMFF; DNA: TGTGCCTGTGACGCGACCCACTTGGGGGATGTTACCTGGGACACTCGACAGATGTTTTTC
V: TRDV2; J: TRDJ3; D: TRDD3; size: few; CDR3: CACDQIGPSGLGDTFPSSWDTRQMFF; DNA: TGTGCCTGTGACCAGATCGGGCCCTCCGGACTGGGGGATACCTTCCCGAGCTCCTGGGACACCCGACAGATGTTTTTC
V: TRDV2; J: TRDJ1; D: NA; size: once; CDR3: CACDTLLIPTGQLIF; DNA: TGTGCCTGTGACACGCTACTGATACCGACCGGGCAACTCATCTTT